The next 21 T cell receptor beta chains were all read from a single sample in a study of blood T cell repertoires in COVID-19 (dated by TCRdb to the early 2020s). The library was generated by the immunoSEQ multiplex PCR assay. TCRdb provides this immuneACCESS table in a form limited to in-frame rearrangements. Some clones are lacking; in checked studies, under half of them reflect an unresolved V gene, and why the rest are absent is not known. This sample comprises under 250,000 clones, 80% to 85% of them detected only once. Approximately 5.2% of the sample goes to the ten largest clones. Sequences were obtained from peripheral blood. These receptors were collected from a woman in her seventies with COVID-19, enrolled during active disease.

Worth noting for this clone: A read error may produce the germline difference seen at one junction end. The chain has TRBV28 and TRBJ2-7; tentatively, D is TRBD1 (7 bases). The CDR3 has 15 residues. Per the germline V gene, CDR1 is MDHEN and CDR2 is SYDVKM. The CDR3 DNA sequence: TGTGCCTGCAGTTTAGGAGGGGGCGGGTCTAACGAGCAGTACTTC. It is translated as CACSLGGGGSNEQYF.

About this clone itself: This same CDR3 is encoded by further DNA sequences in the sample. The chain links TRBV12-3 or TRBV12-4 to TRBJ1-1, with D tentatively TRBD1 (5 bases). There are 13 residues in the CDR3. The V and J ends lost 3 bases and 4 bases respectively, with 9 bases between them. CDR3 sequence (DNA): TGTGCCAGCAGTTTGGGGCAGGGCACTGAAGCTTTCTTT. This translates into CASSLGQGTEAFF.

On this clone itself: This CDR3 is also generated by other DNA sequences in the sample. V gene TRBV10-3 combines with J gene TRBJ2-3, with a possible D match to TRBD1 (6 bases). From germline, CDR1 is ENHRY and CDR2 SYGVKD. Trimming left V 6 bases short and J 1 base short, with 11 bases between. This CDR3 has 14 amino acids. The CDR3 loop is CAIRGTSGTDTQYF. The DNA of the CDR3 is TGTGCCATCAGAGGGACATCTGGCACAGATACGCAGTATTTT.

This chain links TRBV19 with TRBJ1-1; D call uncertain. CDR1 is LNHDA, CDR2 SQIVND, per germline (reference sequence). CDR3 size: 16 residues. V was clipped by 4 bases and J by 2 bases, with 17 bases between them. CDR3 in DNA: TGTGCCAGTAGTAAAAAATTCCCCGGGGTTAACACTGAAGCTTTCTTT. Protein product: CASSKKFPGVNTEAFF.

This clone was seen a handful of times. The V call is TRBV28, the J call TRBJ2-1; D is undetermined. The V and J ends lost 6 bases and 6 bases respectively, with 9 bases between them. The germline V gene has CDR1 MDHEN and CDR2 SYDVKM. The CDR3 is 12 residues long. Written as DNA, the CDR3 is TGTGCCAGCAGCGGTCTAATCAATGAGCAGTTCTTC. Translated, it gives CASSGLINEQFF.

This clone was recorded a few times. This same CDR3 is encoded by further DNA sequences in the sample. V gene TRBV18 combines with J gene TRBJ2-3; D remains ambiguous. V lost 0 bases, J lost 2 bases, and 3 bases lay in between. The CDR3 totals 13 residues. The germline CDR1 and CDR2 sequences are KGHSH and LQKENI. The CDR3 DNA follows: TGTGCCAGCTCACCACCCTTCACAGATACGCAGTATTTT. Translated: CASSPPFTDTQYF.

The chain recombines TRBV29-1 with TRBJ1-1; 8 positions match TRBD1. The CDR3 has 14 amino acids. With 5 bases clipped from V and 5 bases from J, the junction kept 10 bases outside the gene matches. Germline V CDR1 and CDR2: SQVTM, ANQGSEA. In DNA form, the CDR3 reads TGCAGCGTTAGGAGACAGGGGACGGTTACTGAAGCTTTCTTT. The encoded protein is CSVRRQGTVTEAFF.

Written as DNA, the CDR3 is TGCGCCAGCAGCTCAACTGGGACACAAAACATTCAGTACTTC. Its protein is CASSSTGTQNIQYF. V gene TRBV5-1 combines with J gene TRBJ2-4; D is perhaps TRBD1 (6 bases). The germline V and J ends were trimmed by 3 bases and 5 bases, with 12 bases remaining between them. Germline V CDR1 and CDR2: SGHRS, YFSETQ. The CDR3 extends over 14 amino acids.

CDR3: CASSIVAGEGYQPQHF. CDR3 DNA: TGTGCCAGTAGTATAGTAGCGGGGGAGGGTTATCAGCCCCAGCATTTT. V and J are TRBV19 and TRBJ1-5; TRBD1 is a possible D gene (5 bases). V was clipped by 1 base and J by 5 bases, with 15 bases between them. The CDR3 has 16 amino acids. Germline V gene data show CDR1 as LNHDA and CDR2 as SQIVND (reference sequence).

The chain carries TRBV10-1 and TRBJ1-1; D not certain. CDR1 is WNHNN and CDR2 is SYGVQD in the germline V gene (reference sequence). The CDR3 is 13 amino acids. Trimming took 4 bases from V and 2 from J, leaving 8 bases between them. The CDR3 region is CASSVQPNTEAFF. DNA for the CDR3: TGCGCCAGCAGTGTACAGCCCAACACTGAAGCTTTCTTT.

The chain recombines TRBV29-1 with TRBJ2-7, with 9 bases identical to TRBD1. Germline lookup yields CDR1 SQVTM and CDR2 ANQGSEA. V shed 6 bases, J shed 2 bases, and the junction held 5 bases outside the gene matches. This CDR3 contains 13 residues. The CDR3 sequence is CSVGDRVPYEQYF. The CDR3 DNA is TGCAGCGTAGGGGACAGGGTGCCCTACGAGCAGTACTTC.

The gene calls are TRBV7-2 and TRBJ1-5; 9 nucleotides match TRBD1. CDR1 is SGHTA, CDR2 FQGNSA, per germline. The CDR3 covers 14 residues. The V segment lost 4 bases and the J segment 5 bases; nucleotides outside the gene matches: 3. The CDR3: CASSSGTGHQPQHF. The CDR3 bases are TGTGCCAGCAGCTCCGGGACAGGGCATCAGCCCCAGCATTTT.

This rearrangement joins TRBV9 to TRBJ2-2; 8 bases match TRBD2. CDR3 length: 16 amino acids. Germline V CDR1 and CDR2: SGDLS, YYNGEE. Unmatched junction bases numbered 6, after V lost 1 base and J lost 4 bases. CDR3 sequence (DNA): TGTGCCAGCAGCGTACAGGGACTAGGACGCACCGGGGAGCTGTTTTTT. It translates to CASSVQGLGRTGELFF.

V gene TRBV7-9 combines with J gene TRBJ2-5; 9 positions agree with TRBD1. The CDR3 loop spans 16 amino acids. Unmatched junction bases numbered 7, after V lost 3 bases and J lost 2 bases. Germline lookup yields CDR1 SEHNR and CDR2 FQNEAQ (reference sequence). The chain's CDR3 is CASSLPGQGLQETQYF. The CDR3 DNA is TGTGCCAGCAGCTTGCCGGGACAGGGATTACAAGAGACCCAGTACTTC. Together with reference TRBV7-9 and TRBJ2-5, the CDR3 gives the full variable domain: DTGVSQNPRHKITKRGQNVTFRCDPISEHNRLYWYRQTLGQGPEFLTYFQNEAQLEKSRLLSDRFSAERPKGSFSTLEIQRTEQGDSAMYLCASSLPGQGLQETQYFGPGTRLLVL.

The chain's CDR3 is CASSPRDNRNTEAFF. CDR3 bases: TGTGCCAGCAGCCCACGGGACAATAGGAACACTGAAGCTTTCTTT. J is TRBJ1-1 and V is TRBV9, with a possible D match to TRBD1 (6 bases). The CDR3 has 15 amino acids. V lost 4 bases to trimming and J lost 1 base, with 14 bases between them. Germline V CDR1 and CDR2: SGDLS, YYNGEE.

The chain combines TRBV7-6 with TRBJ2-7, with TRBD2 matching 9 bases. This CDR3 spans 14 amino acids. After removal of 0 bases from V and 6 bases from J, the junction contained 3 bases not matched to a gene. The germline gives CDR1 SGHVS, CDR2 FNYEAQ. As DNA, the CDR3 is TGTGCCAGCAGCTTAGCGGCGGGGGGGGGCGAGCAGTACTTC. Encoded protein: CASSLAAGGGEQYF. Full variable domain (outside the CDR3, taken from reference TRBV7-6 and TRBJ2-7): GAGVSQSPRYKVTKRGQDVALRCDPISGHVSLYWYRQALGQGPEFLTYFNYEAQQDKSGLPNDRFSAERPEGSISTLTIQRTEQRDSAMYRCASSLAAGGGEQYFGPGTRLTVT.

This clone has a handful of counts. The rearrangement links TRBV6-5 to TRBJ1-1; maybe TRBD1 (5 bases). With 6 bases removed from V and 2 bases from J, the gap between germline ends came to 10 bases. The CDR3 extends over 13 amino acids. Germline V gives CDR1 MNHEY, CDR2 SVGAGI. The CDR3 here is CASSARVNTEAFF. The CDR3 nucleotides are TGTGCCAGCAGCGCCAGGGTTAACACTGAAGCTTTCTTT.

V gene TRBV5-1 combines with J gene TRBJ1-1; a possible D gene is TRBD1 (6 bases). CDR1 SGHRS and CDR2 YFSETQ come from the germline V gene. Trimming left V 4 bases short and J 1 base short, with 14 bases between. The CDR3 has 15 amino acids. The CDR3 DNA follows: TGCGCCAGCAGCCTCGAACAGGGAGCGAACACTGAAGCTTTCTTT. Protein product: CASSLEQGANTEAFF.

The chain links TRBV2 to TRBJ1-5; no definite D call. The V end lost 4 bases, the J end lost 0 bases, and 10 bases lay between the germline ends. The CDR3 extends over 15 amino acids. Germline V gene data show CDR1 as SNHLY and CDR2 as FYNNEI. The CDR3 sequence is CASSGEGLSNQPQHF. CDR3 bases: TGTGCCAGCAGTGGCGAGGGCCTTAGCAATCAGCCCCAGCATTTT.

The genes are TRBV28 and TRBJ1-4; tentatively, D is TRBD1 (5 bases). The CDR3 is 15 residues long. Germline V gene data show CDR1 as MDHEN and CDR2 as SYDVKM. V dropped 6 bases and J dropped 7 bases, with 18 bases sitting between them. The CDR3 nucleotides read TGTGCCAGCAGCGAGTCCTTCAAGGGGCGTGAAAAACTGTTTTTT. It yields the protein CASSESFKGREKLFF.

This clone has only one observation. The chain employs TRBV9 and TRBJ2-1; TRBD1 matches at 7 bases. After removal of 4 bases from V and 0 bases from J, the junction contained 7 bases not matched to a gene. Germline assignment: CDR1 SGDLS and CDR2 YYNGEE. The CDR3 extends over 16 amino acids. CDR3 residues: CASSPHHRGSYNEQFF. The CDR3 DNA is TGTGCCAGCAGCCCCCACCACAGGGGCTCCTACAATGAGCAGTTCTTC.